The rows below give T cell receptor beta chains drawn from one sample of a study of T cell responses to AZD1222 COVID-19 vaccine. The assay was immunoSEQ multiplex PCR, and TCRdb's table has in-frame clones only and misses some. The table has over 100,000 clones, 85% to 90% seen once. The source was peripheral blood, collected on day 0 of AZD1222 vaccination. These receptors all come from an adult in good health. Both conserved end residues are part of each CDR3. Each record gives: J gene, V gene, D gene, CDR3 protein, CDR3 DNA. D genes are given only for firm matches.

>TRBJ2-1|TRBV4-3|TRBD1
CASSQDRLNEQFF
TGCGCCAGCAGCCAGGACAGGCTCAATGAGCAGTTCTTC
>TRBJ2-2|TRBV5-5|TRBD1
CASSLTGANTGELFF
TGTGCCAGCAGCTTGACAGGGGCGAACACCGGGGAGCTGTTTTTT
>TRBJ1-2|TRBV6-5|-
CASSYSRGVANYGYTF
TGTGCCAGCAGTTACTCGAGAGGGGTGGCTAACTATGGCTACACCTTC
>TRBJ2-1|TRBV29-1|TRBD1
CSVEKDRGAYNEQFF
TGCAGCGTTGAAAAGGACAGGGGGGCCTACAATGAGCAGTTCTTC
>TRBJ1-2|TRBV28|-
CASSLGGPPYDYTF
TGTGCCAGCAGTTTAGGTGGACCTCCTTACGACTACACCTTC
>TRBJ2-3|TRBV12-5|TRBD1
CASGLAGTASTDTQYF
TGTGCTAGTGGTTTGGCCGGGACAGCATCAACAGATACGCAGTATTTT
>TRBJ2-2|TRBV5-5|-
CASSLEPGPGVELFF
TGTGCCAGCAGCTTGGAACCGGGACCCGGGGTGGAGCTGTTTTTT
>TRBJ2-7|TRBV28|-
CASGLIYEQYF
TGTGCCTCGGGACTTATTTACGAGCAGTACTTC
>TRBJ2-3|TRBV5-1|-
CASSLGMSTSTDTQYF
TGCGCCAGCAGCTTGGGGATGTCCACTAGCACAGATACGCAGTATTTT
>TRBJ1-3|TRBV28|-
CASSAPPGSVGNTIYF
TGTGCCAGCAGTGCTCCCCCAGGAAGTGTCGGAAACACCATATATTTT
>TRBJ1-1|TRBV4-3|-
CASSQDQGLMAEAFF
TGCGCCAGCAGCCAAGATCAGGGTTTGATGGCTGAAGCTTTCTTT
>TRBJ1-6|TRBV7-9|-
CASSSSLDSPLHF
TGTGCCAGCAGCTCCTCGTTGGATTCACCCCTCCACTTT
>TRBJ1-5|TRBV7-6|-
CASSLAEGYNQPQHF
TGTGCCAGCAGCTTAGCTGAGGGGTACAATCAGCCCCAGCATTTT
>TRBJ2-5|TRBV5-1|TRBD2
CASSPGTSGETQYF
TGCGCCAGCAGCCCAGGGACTAGCGGAGAGACCCAGTACTTC
>TRBJ2-7|TRBV6-5|TRBD1
CASSWTGATYEQYF
TGTGCCAGCAGTTGGACAGGAGCGACTTACGAGCAGTACTTC
>TRBJ1-1|TRBV10-3|-
CAIRAGPGDEAFF
TGTGCCATCAGGGCCGGGCCCGGGGATGAAGCTTTCTTT
>TRBJ1-1|TRBV3-1/TRBV3-2|-
CASSQDRIQGTEAFF
TGTGCCAGCAGCCAAGATCGTATCCAGGGCACTGAAGCTTTCTTT
>TRBJ1-1|TRBV21-1|-
CASSRDRGEDTEAFF
TGTGCCAGCAGCAGAGACAGGGGAGAAGACACTGAAGCTTTCTTT
>TRBJ1-2|TRBV28|TRBD1
CASTQTGKDYGYTF
TGTGCCAGCACCCAGACAGGGAAGGACTATGGCTACACCTTC
>TRBJ2-5|TRBV12-3/TRBV12-4|-
CASSLTSPETQYF
TGTGCCAGCAGTTTAACGTCTCCAGAGACCCAGTACTTC
>TRBJ2-1|TRBV9|-
CASSARDFLNEQFF
TGTGCCAGCAGCGCCAGGGACTTTCTCAATGAGCAGTTCTTC